This T cell receptor beta chain was documented in a study of CD8 T cells in Susac syndrome. This CDR3 is built from 14 residues. From germline, CDR1 is MDHEN and CDR2 SYDVKM. After removal of 8 bases from V and 4 bases from J, the junction contained 5 bases not matched to a gene. Fulfillment of recently defined diagnostic criteria for definite or probable disease was shown by the patients with Susac syndrome. cDNA came from about 0.5 to 1 ug RNA primed by random hexamers. Across 54 Vbeta and 13 Jbeta, TCR beta CDR3 was amplified with immunoSEQ multiplex PCR. One entry per CDR3 protein, called by TCRdb with MiXCR from the immunoSEQ multiplex PCR reads. The sample contains about 140,000 distinct CDR3 sequences, more than 90% of which appear only once.

This chain uses TRBV28 with TRBJ2-7; 13 bases line up with TRBD2. The receptor's source is a human donor with Susac syndrome. The sequenced sample was CD4+ T cells from PBMCs. CDR3 nucleotides: TGTGCCAGCCATGGGACTAGCGGGAAGTACGAGCAGTACTTC. Translation: CASHGTSGKYEQYF.